This T cell receptor (beta chain) was observed in a study of shared T cell receptors in the human thymus. Trimming took 1 base from V and 3 from J; bases not matched to a gene: 4. From germline, CDR1 is SGHAT and CDR2 FQNNGV. This CDR3 region has 16 residues. The assay was immunoSEQ multiplex PCR, and TCRdb's table has in-frame clones only and misses some. The top ten hold 0.0094% of the sample, which has about 660,000 clones, 87% seen once. Another study also made use of these data, one on human thymus T cells. This second study says: The donors were infants in Finland with congenital heart defects, otherwise immunologically healthy. Corrective cardiac operations yielded the resected thymus tissue. Within thymic and blood repertoires, V and J gene usage appeared to be biased. Unrelated individuals reportedly shared highly overlapping thymic TCR repertoires.

This chain uses TRBV11-2 with TRBJ2-7; 12 nucleotides line up with TRBD2. Sequenced material: thymocytes. This TCR was recovered from a boy younger than two with a congenital heart defect. CDR3 protein: CASSLGRLAGDYEQYF. The DNA for the CDR3 is TGTGCCAGCAGCTTAGGCCGACTAGCGGGAGACTACGAGCAGTACTTC.